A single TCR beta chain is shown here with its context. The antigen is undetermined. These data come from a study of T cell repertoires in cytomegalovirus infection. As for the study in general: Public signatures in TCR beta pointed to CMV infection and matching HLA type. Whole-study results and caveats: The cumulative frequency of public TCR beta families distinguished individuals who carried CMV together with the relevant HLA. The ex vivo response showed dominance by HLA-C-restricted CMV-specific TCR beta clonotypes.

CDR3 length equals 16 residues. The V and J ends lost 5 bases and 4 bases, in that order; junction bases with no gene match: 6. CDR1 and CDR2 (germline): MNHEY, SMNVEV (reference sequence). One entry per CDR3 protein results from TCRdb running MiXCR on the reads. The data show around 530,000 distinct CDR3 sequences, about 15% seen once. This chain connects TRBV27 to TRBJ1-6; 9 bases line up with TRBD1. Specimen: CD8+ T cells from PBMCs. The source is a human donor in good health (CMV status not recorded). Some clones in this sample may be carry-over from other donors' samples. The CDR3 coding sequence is TGTGCCAGCAGTGCCGGGACAGGGTTTTATAATTCACCCCTCCACTTT. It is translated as CASSAGTGFYNSPLHF.